This T cell receptor beta chain comes out of a study of cytomegalovirus exposure and HLA in healthy donors. Study-wide background: In a previous analysis, some 120 million unique TCR beta sequences were found from some 180 million T cells.

Study outcomes and limitations: Excluded: some indistinguishable V segments such as TRBV6-2 and TRBV6-3. The authors confirmed in vitro that a few CMV-associated chains were specific for CMV antigens.

Germline CDR1 and CDR2: SGHTA and FQGNSA. The CDR3 contains 19 residues. V was clipped by 7 bases and J by 1 base; unmatched bases: 19. The PCR used 60 Vbeta and 13 Jbeta primers. Here immunoSEQ multiplex PCR was the method, and the copy in TCRdb shows in-frame clones only, minus some. The sample contains under 150,000 clones, 80% of which appear only once. A note on this clone: The antigen is unknown.

The TCR comes from a middle-aged woman in good health and CMV-seronegative. Input material: PBMCs. The rearrangement uses TRBV7-2 and TRBJ2-7; TRBD2 agrees at 10 bases. CDR3 sequence reads: CASTSSGLAGGSSSYEQYF. The CDR3 nucleotides read TGTGCCAGCACTTCTTCGGGGTTAGCGGGGGGATCGAGTTCCTACGAGCAGTACTTC.